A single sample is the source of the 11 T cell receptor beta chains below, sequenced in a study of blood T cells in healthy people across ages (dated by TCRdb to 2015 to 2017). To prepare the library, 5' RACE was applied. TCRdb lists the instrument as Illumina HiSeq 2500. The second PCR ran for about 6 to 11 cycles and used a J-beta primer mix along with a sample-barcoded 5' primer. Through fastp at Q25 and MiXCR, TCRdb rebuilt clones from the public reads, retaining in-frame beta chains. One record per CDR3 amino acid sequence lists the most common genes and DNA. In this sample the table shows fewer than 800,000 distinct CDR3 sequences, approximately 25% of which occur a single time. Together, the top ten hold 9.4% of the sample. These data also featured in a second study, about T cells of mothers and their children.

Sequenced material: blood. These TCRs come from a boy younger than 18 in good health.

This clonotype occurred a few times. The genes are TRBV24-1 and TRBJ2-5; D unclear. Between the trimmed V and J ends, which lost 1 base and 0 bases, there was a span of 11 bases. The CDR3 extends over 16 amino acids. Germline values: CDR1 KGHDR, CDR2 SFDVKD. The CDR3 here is CATSDLSSKHQETQYF. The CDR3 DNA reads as TGTGCCACCAGTGATTTATCTAGTAAGCACCAAGAGACCCAGTACTTC.

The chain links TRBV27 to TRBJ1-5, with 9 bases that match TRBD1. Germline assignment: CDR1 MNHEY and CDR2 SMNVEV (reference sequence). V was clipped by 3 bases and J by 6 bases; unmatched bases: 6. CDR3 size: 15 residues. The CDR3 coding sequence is TGTGCCAGCAGTTTTACAGGGGGCGCTTTTCAGCCCCAGCATTTT. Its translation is CASSFTGGAFQPQHF.

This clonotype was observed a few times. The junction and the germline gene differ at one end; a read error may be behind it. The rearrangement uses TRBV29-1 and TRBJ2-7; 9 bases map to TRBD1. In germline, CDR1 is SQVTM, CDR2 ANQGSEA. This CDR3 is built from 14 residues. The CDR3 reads CSAFSGTGTYGQYF. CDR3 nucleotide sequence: TGCAGCGCCTTTTCCGGGACAGGGACCTACGGGCAGTACTTC.

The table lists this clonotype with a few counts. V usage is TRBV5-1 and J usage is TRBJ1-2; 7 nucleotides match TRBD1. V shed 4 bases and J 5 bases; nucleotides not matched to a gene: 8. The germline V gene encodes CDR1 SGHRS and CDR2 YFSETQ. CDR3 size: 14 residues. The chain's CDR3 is CASSLLGTAYGYTF. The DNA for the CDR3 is TGCGCCAGCAGCCTCCTCGGGACAGCATATGGCTACACCTTC.

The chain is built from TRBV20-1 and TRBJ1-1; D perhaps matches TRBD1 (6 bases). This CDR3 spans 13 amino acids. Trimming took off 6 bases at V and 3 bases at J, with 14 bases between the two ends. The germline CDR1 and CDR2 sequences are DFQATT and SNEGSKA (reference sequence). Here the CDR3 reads CSAPRAGDTEAFF. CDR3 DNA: TGCAGTGCCCCGCGCGCAGGGGACACTGAAGCTTTCTTT.

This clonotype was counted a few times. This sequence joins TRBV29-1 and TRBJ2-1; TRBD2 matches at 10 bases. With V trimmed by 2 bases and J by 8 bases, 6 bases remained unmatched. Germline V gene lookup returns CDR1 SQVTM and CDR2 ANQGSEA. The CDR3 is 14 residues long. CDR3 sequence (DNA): TGCAGCGTTGAACTAGCGGGAGTCGGAGATGAGCAGTTCTTC. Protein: CSVELAGVGDEQFF.

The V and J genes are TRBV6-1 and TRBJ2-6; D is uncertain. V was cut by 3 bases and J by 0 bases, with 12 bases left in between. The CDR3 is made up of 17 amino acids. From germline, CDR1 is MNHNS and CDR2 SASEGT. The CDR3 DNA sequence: TGTGCCAGCAGTGACGTGGTAGGGCTCTCTGGGGCCAACGTCCTGACTTTC. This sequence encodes CASSDVVGLSGANVLTF.

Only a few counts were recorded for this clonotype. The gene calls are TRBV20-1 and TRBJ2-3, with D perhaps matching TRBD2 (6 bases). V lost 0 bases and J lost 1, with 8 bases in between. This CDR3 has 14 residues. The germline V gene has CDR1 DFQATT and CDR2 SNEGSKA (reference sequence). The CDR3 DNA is TGCAGTGCTAGAGATAGCGGCCGCACAGATACGCAGTATTTT. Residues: CSARDSGRTDTQYF.

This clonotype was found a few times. DNA of the CDR3: TGTGCCAGCAGTGGGTCGGGGAATCAGCCCCAGCATTTT. Encoded protein: CASSGSGNQPQHF. This chain connects TRBV12-3 or TRBV12-4 to TRBJ1-5, with no clear D. The ends were cut back, 5 bases at V and 4 bases at J, with 9 bases in the middle. This CDR3 spans 13 amino acids.

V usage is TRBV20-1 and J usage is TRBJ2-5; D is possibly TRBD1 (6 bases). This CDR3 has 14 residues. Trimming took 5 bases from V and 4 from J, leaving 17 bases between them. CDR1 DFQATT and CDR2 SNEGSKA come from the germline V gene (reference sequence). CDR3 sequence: CSAGGVGTPETQYF. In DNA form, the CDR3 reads TGCAGTGCTGGGGGAGTCGGGACACCAGAGACCCAGTACTTC.

The CDR3 sequence is CASSQVDRNYGYTF. The CDR3 DNA reads TGCGCCAGCAGCCAAGTCGACAGGAACTATGGCTACACCTTC. The J gene is TRBJ1-2, the V gene TRBV4-3; a weak D match, TRBD1 (6 bases). This CDR3 is 14 amino acids long. Trimming removed 1 base from V and 2 bases from J, with 8 bases in between. Germline V CDR1 and CDR2: LGHNA, YSLEER.